This TCR beta chain appears in the sequencing data of a study of cytomegalovirus exposure and HLA in healthy donors. Study as a whole: Both the 120 validation repertoires and the approximately 700 first-cohort repertoires used the same platform, as reported by a later analysis.

The CDR3 is 15 amino acids. Germline V gene data show CDR1 as MNHEY and CDR2 as SVGAGI. V was clipped by 4 bases and J by 0 bases; unmatched bases: 0. On this clone itself: What it binds is unknown.

Sequenced by immunoSEQ multiplex PCR; TCRdb stores in-frame clones only, minus some. The data contain about 180,000 clones, 85% of them singletons. Study-wide results and caveats: As confirmed in vitro, a few CMV-associated chains were specific for CMV antigens.

The V call is TRBV6-5, the J call TRBJ2-3; 11 nucleotides agree with TRBD2. Sequenced input: PBMCs. The TCR originated in a man between 18 and 35 years old in good health and CMV-seropositive. The CDR3 reads CASSSSGGSTDTQYF. The CDR3 coding sequence is TGTGCCAGCAGTTCTAGCGGGGGGAGCACAGATACGCAGTATTTT.